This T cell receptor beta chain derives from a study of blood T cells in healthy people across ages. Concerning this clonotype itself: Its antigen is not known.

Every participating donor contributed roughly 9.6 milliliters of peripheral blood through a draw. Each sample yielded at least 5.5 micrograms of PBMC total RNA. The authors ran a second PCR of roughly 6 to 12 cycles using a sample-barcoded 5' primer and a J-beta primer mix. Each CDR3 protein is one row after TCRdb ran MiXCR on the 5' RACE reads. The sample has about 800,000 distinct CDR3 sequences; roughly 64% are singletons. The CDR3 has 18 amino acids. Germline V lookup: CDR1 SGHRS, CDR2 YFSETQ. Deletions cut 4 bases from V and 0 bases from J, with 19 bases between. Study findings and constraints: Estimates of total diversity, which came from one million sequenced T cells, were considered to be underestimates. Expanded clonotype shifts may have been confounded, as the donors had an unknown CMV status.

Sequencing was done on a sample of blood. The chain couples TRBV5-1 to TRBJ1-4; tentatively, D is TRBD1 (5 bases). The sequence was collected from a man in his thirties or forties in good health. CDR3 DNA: TGCGCCAGCAGCCCGGGACGTTATCCACCTGCAACTAATGAAAAACTGTTTTTT. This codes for CASSPGRYPPATNEKLFF.